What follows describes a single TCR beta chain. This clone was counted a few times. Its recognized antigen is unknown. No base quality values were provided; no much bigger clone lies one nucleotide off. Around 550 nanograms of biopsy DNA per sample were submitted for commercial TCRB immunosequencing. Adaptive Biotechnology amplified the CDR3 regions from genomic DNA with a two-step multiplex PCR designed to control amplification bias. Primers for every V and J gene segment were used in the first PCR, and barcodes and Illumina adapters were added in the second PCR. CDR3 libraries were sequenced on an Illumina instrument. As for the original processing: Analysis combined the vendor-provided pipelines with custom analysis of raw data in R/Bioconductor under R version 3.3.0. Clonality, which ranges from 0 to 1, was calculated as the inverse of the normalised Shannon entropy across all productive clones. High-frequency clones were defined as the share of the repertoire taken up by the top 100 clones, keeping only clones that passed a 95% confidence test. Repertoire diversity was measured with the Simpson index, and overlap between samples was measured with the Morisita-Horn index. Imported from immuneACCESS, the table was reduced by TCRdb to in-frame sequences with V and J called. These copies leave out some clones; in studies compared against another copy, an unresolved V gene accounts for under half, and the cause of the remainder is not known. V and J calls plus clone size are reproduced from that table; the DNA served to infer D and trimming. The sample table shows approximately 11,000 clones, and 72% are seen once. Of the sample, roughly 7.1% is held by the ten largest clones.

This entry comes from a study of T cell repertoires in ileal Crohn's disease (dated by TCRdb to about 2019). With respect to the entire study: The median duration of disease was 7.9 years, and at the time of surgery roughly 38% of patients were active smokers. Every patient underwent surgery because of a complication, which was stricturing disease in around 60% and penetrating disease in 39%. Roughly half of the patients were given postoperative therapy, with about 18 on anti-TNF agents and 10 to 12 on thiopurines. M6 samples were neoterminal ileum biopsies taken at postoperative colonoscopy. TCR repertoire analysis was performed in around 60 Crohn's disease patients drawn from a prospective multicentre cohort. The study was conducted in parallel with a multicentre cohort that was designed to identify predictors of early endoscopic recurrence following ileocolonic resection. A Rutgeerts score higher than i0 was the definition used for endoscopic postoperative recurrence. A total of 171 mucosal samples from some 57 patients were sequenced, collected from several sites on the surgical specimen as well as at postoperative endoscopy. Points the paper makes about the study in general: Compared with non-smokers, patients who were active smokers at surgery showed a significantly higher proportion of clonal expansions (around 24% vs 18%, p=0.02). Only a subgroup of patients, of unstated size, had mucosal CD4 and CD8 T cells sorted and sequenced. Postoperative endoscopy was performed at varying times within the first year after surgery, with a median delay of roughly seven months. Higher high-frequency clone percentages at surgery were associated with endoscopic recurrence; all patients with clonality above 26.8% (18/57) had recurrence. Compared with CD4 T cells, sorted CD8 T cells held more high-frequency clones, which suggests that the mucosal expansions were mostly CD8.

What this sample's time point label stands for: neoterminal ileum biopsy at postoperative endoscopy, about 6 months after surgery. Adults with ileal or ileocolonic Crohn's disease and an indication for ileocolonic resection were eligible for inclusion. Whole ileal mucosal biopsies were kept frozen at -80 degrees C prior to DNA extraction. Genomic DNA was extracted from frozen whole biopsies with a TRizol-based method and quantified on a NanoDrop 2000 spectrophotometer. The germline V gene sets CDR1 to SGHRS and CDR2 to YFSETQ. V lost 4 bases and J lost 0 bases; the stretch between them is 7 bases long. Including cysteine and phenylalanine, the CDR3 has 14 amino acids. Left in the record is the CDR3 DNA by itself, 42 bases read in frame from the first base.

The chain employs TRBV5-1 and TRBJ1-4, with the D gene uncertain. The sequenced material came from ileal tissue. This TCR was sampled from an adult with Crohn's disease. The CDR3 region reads CASSEGATNEKLFF. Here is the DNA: TGCGCCAGCAGCGAGGGTGCAACTAATGAAAAACTGTTTTTT.